This is a list of T cell receptor beta chains from one sample in a study of shared clonotypes between healthy human individuals. Some clones are missing from TCRdb's copy, which holds only in-frame ones; the method was immunoSEQ multiplex PCR. The table lists about 490,000 clones, less than 80% of them singletons. The specimen sequenced was PBMCs. The receptors derive from a woman aged 40-49 years in good health. Some clones in this sample may be carry-over from other donors' samples. The CDR3 runs from the conserved cysteine through the conserved F or W. D genes are given only for firm matches. The listing skips clone size in some rows; elsewhere it reads once, few, many or a size class.

>.|TRBD2|TRBV19|TRBJ2-3
TGTGCCAGTAGTTCGTCGACTAGCGGCTTCACAGATACGCAGTATTTT
CASSSSTSGFTDTQYF
>few|.|TRBV6-5|TRBJ1-5
TGTGCCAGCAGTTACTCTGTTTCCCAAAATCAGCCCCAGCATTTT
CASSYSVSQNQPQHF
>.|TRBD2|TRBV6-5|TRBJ2-2
TGTGCCAGCAACCTAGCGGGAGATCGATCCGGGGAGCTGTTTTTT
CASNLAGDRSGELFF
>.|TRBD2|TRBV4-1|TRBJ2-5
TGCGCCAGCAGCCAGACTAGCGGGAGGGAGACCCAGTACTTC
CASSQTSGRETQYF
>.|.|TRBV2|TRBJ2-5
TGTGCCAGCCAGGGTTTTGGAGAGACCCAGTACTTC
CASQGFGETQYF
>.|.|TRBV7-9|TRBJ2-1
TGTGCCAGCAGCCCAGCGATCGATGAGCAGTTCTTC
CASSPAIDEQFF
>.|.|TRBV7-6|TRBJ2-3
TGTGCCAGCAGCAGCTTAGGAGTTCTTAGCACAGATACGCAGTATTTT
CASSSLGVLSTDTQYF
>once|TRBD2|TRBV5-1|TRBJ2-7
TGCGCCAGCAGCCCTGGGACTATCCTATCCTACGAGCAGTACTTC
CASSPGTILSYEQYF
>.|TRBD1|TRBV4-2|TRBJ1-2
TGTGCCAGCAGCCAAGGGCGACAGGGGGCGCAGGGGTATGGCTACACCTTC
CASSQGRQGAQGYGYTF
>.|.|TRBV7-8|TRBJ2-2
TGTGCCAGCAGGCGAAGGACAGCGAACACCGGGGAGCTGTTTTTT
CASRRRTANTGELFF
>once|.|TRBV5-4|TRBJ1-1
TGTGCCAGCAGCCCCAACCCAGGGGTTATGAACACTGAAGCTTTCTTT
CASSPNPGVMNTEAFF
>.|TRBD1|TRBV27|TRBJ2-4
TGTGCCAGCAGTTTAGACAGGGCAAACATTCAGTACTTC
CASSLDRANIQYF
>.|.|TRBV11-2|TRBJ1-1
TGTGCCAGCAGCCCCACGTCGAACACTGAAGCTTTCTTT
CASSPTSNTEAFF
>.|.|TRBV4-2|TRBJ2-5
TGTGCCAGCAGCCAAGGGAGGGAGGCTCAAGAGACCCAGTACTTC
CASSQGREAQETQYF
>.|.|TRBV30|TRBJ2-6
TGTGCCTGGATTAGGGTGGGGCTTGGGGCCAACGTCCTGACTTTC
CAWIRVGLGANVLTF
>.|TRBD2|TRBV9|TRBJ2-2
TGTGCCAGCAGCGTAAAATGGACTAGCGGGGCCGGGGAGCTGTTTTTT
CASSVKWTSGAGELFF
>few|.|TRBV5-1|TRBJ1-4
TGCGCCAGCAGCTTGATGATGACTAATGAAAAACTGTTTTTT
CASSLMMTNEKLFF
>.|TRBD2|TRBV27|TRBJ2-1
TGTGCCAGCGGAAGACTAGCGGGAGGGGGGGGTGAGCAGTTCTTC
CASGRLAGGGGEQFF
>.|.|TRBV7-8|TRBJ2-3
TGTGCCAGCAGCTTATGGACTGGGACGCGCACAGATACGCAGTATTTT
CASSLWTGTRTDTQYF
>once|TRBD1|TRBV5-4|TRBJ2-7
TGTGCCAGCAGCTTAGGTAAAGGGACAGCCTACGAGCAGTACTTC
CASSLGKGTAYEQYF
>.|.|TRBV19|TRBJ2-7
TGTGCCAGTTCCTCCCAAAACCGGGACGGAGAACTACGAGGGCAGTACTTC
CASSSQNRDGELRGQYF
>.|.|TRBV4-1|TRBJ1-1
TGCGCCAGCAGCCAAGATGACACCCGGAGCACTGAAGCTTTCTTT
CASSQDDTRSTEAFF
>.|.|TRBV28|TRBJ2-2
TGTGCCAGCCTGGCAGCGCTTTCCACCGGGGAGCTGTTTTTT
CASLAALSTGELFF
>.|TRBD2|TRBV30|TRBJ2-2
TGTGCCTGTGCGACGGCTAGCGGGATGGTCGGGGAGCTGTTTTTT
CACATASGMVGELFF
>.|.|TRBV14|TRBJ1-2
TGTGCCAGCAGCCCCTCGGCTCGGGGCTACACCTTC
CASSPSARGYTF
>.|.|TRBV6-5|TRBJ2-7
TGTGCCAGCAGTTACCCCGGGCTGCCGCTTGAGGAGCAGTACTTC
CASSYPGLPLEEQYF
>.|.|TRBV18|TRBJ2-7
TGTGCCAGCTCACCACCATCAGGGGTCGGCGAGCAGTACTTC
CASSPPSGVGEQYF
>.|TRBD1|TRBV6-4|TRBJ2-1
TGTGCCAGCAGTGACTCAGTTGGGACAGGGAACAATGAGCAGTTCTTC
CASSDSVGTGNNEQFF
>once|.|TRBV14|TRBJ2-2
TGTGCCAGCAGCCAAGGACCAATCGGGGAGCTGTTTTTT
CASSQGPIGELFF
>.|.|TRBV28|TRBJ2-3
TGTGCCAGCAGTAAGCAGGGTATTGGTACGCAGTATTTT
CASSKQGIGTQYF
>.|.|TRBV15|TRBJ2-2
TGTGCCACCAGCAGAGAAATGAACACCGGGGAGCTGTTTTTT
CATSREMNTGELFF
>.|.|TRBV7-8|TRBJ2-3
TGTGCCAGCAGCCTCCTGGACAGCCCGGCGGCAGATACGCAGTATTTT
CASSLLDSPAADTQYF
>.|.|TRBV2|TRBJ2-7
TGTGCCAGCAGGGGGGCGAGGTACGAGCAGTACTTC
CASRGARYEQYF
>.|TRBD1|TRBV28|TRBJ1-4
TGTGCCAGCAGCTCCGCCGGGACAGGGTATGAAAAACTGTTTTTT
CASSSAGTGYEKLFF
>.|TRBD1|TRBV15|TRBJ2-6
TGTGCCACCAGCTCGCCGGGACAGGCCTACTCTGGGGCCAACGTCCTGACTTTC
CATSSPGQAYSGANVLTF
>.|TRBD2|TRBV4-2|TRBJ2-7
TGTGCCAGCAGCCAAGATGGGACTAGCACGTTCTACGAGCAGTACTTC
CASSQDGTSTFYEQYF
>.|.|TRBV5-1|TRBJ2-3
TGCGCCAGCAGCCCAACTCCGGTGGGAAGCACAGATACGCAGTATTTT
CASSPTPVGSTDTQYF
>.|.|TRBV27|TRBJ2-7
TGTGCCAGCAGTGCCCGGGGGACCTCCTACGAGCAGTACTTC
CASSARGTSYEQYF